This T cell receptor beta chain was captured in a study of blood T cell repertoires in COVID-19. Across the study: Acute and convalescent COVID-19 specimens originated in the United States, Italy and Spain.

In this sample, this clone turned up once. Method: immunoSEQ multiplex PCR; TCRdb's copy keeps in-frame clones and lacks some. This table holds about 250,000 clones, roughly 80% found once. Sequencing was carried out using peripheral blood. The receptor comes from a man older than 75 with acute or convalescent COVID-19.

This CDR3 is CAWTPSGVWGNTIYF. The CDR3 coding sequence is TGTGCCTGGACCCCTTCAGGGGTATGGGGAAACACCATATATTTT. V usage is TRBV30 and J usage is TRBJ1-3; tentatively, D is TRBD1 (6 bases). V was pared by 4 bases and J by 4 bases, with 17 bases between. Germline assignment: CDR1 GTSNPN and CDR2 SVGIG (reference sequence). CDR3 length equals 15 residues.